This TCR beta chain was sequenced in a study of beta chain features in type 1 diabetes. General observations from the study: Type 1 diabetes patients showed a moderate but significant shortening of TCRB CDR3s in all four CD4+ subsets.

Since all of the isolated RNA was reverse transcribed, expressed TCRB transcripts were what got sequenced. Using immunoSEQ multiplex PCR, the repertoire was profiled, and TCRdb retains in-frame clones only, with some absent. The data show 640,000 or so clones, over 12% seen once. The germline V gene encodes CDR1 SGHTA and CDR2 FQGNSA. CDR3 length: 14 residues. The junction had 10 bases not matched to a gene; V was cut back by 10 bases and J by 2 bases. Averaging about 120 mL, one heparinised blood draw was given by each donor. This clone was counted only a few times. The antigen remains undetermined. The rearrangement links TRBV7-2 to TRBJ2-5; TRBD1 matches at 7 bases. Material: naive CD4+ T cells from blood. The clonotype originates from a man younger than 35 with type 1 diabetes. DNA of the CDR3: TGTGCCACCAACAGGGGATCGGGACAAGAGACCCAGTACTTC. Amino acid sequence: CATNRGSGQETQYF.